This T cell receptor beta chain was sequenced during a study of type 1 regulatory T cells. Findings and caveats of the study: Compared with non-type 1 regulatory T cells, type 1 regulatory T cells showed a more restricted TCR repertoire.

Germline V lookup: CDR1 SNHLY, CDR2 FYNNEI. This CDR3 is 16 amino acids long. V shed 4 bases and J 3 bases; nucleotides not matched to a gene: 5. With respect to this clonotype: The antigen is undetermined.

One entry per CDR3 protein, called by TCRdb with MiXCR from the reads. The sample records 35,000 to 50,000 distinct CDR3 sequences, less than 15% being singletons. The chain links TRBV2 to TRBJ2-3; 12 bases line up with TRBD2. This clonotype was obtained from a human donor in good health. The sample was cultured non-Tr1 T cells, either the whole culture or a sorted T cell fraction (not recorded which). CDR3 bases: TGTGCCAGCAGTGGTCCTAGCGGGGGGGTTACAGATACGCAGTATTTT. Translated, it gives CASSGPSGGVTDTQYF. The complete variable domain, with remaining parts taken from reference TRBV2 and TRBJ2-3, reads EPEVTQTPSHQVTQMGQEVILRCVPISNHLYFYWYRQILGQKVEFLVSFYNNEISEKSEIFDDQFSVERPDGSNFTLKIRSTKLEDSAMYFCASSGPSGGVTDTQYFGPGTRLTVL.